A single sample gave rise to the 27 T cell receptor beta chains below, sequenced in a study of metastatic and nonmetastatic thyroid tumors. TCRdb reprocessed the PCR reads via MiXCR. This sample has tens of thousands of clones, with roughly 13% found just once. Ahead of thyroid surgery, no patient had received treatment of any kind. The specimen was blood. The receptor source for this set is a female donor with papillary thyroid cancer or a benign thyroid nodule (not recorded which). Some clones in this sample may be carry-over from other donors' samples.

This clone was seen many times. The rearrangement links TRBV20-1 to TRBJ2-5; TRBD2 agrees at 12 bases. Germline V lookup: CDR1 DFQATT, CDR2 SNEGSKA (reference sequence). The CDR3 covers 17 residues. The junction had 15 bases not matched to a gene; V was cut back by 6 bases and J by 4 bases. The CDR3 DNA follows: TGCAGTGCCACCCAGGGGCTAGCGGGAGGGAAGGGAGAGACCCAGTACTTC. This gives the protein CSATQGLAGGKGETQYF.

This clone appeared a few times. CDR3 loop: CASSLMGTGARDEQFF. The CDR3 coding sequence is TGTGCCAGCAGTTTAATGGGGACAGGCGCCCGAGATGAGCAGTTCTTC. The chain couples TRBV28 to TRBJ2-1; 8 bases are a match to TRBD1. CDR3 length equals 16 residues. CDR1 MDHEN and CDR2 SYDVKM come from the germline V gene. V lost 2 bases to trimming and J lost 8 bases; unmatched junction nucleotides: 11.

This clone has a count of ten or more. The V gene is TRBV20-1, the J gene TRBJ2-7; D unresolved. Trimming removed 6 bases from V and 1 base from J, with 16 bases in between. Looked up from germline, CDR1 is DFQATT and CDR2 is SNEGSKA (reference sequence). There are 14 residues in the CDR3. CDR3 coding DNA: TGCAGTGCGAATACCGACACTACGTCCTACGAGCAGTACTTC. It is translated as CSANTDTTSYEQYF.

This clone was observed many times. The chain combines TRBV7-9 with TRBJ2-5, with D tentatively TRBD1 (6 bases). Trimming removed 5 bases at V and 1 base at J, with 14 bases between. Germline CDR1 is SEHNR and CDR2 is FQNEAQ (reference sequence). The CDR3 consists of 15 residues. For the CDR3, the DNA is TGTGCCAGCAGCGTACTCCAGGGGTTCCAAGAGACCCAGTACTTC. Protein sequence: CASSVLQGFQETQYF.

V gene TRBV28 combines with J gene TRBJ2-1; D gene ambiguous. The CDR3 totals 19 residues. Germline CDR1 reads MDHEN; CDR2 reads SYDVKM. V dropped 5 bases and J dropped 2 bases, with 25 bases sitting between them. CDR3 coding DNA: TGTGCCAGCAGTGTACCCCCGGGTCCCGCCCAGTGGGCCTACAATGAGCAGTTCTTC. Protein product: CASSVPPGPAQWAYNEQFF.

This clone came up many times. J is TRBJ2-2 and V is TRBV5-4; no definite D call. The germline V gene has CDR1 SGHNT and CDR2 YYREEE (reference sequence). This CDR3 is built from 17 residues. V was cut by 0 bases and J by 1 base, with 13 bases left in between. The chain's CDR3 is CASSLAYRARNTGELFF. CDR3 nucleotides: TGTGCCAGCAGCTTGGCCTACAGAGCTAGGAACACCGGGGAGCTGTTTTTT.

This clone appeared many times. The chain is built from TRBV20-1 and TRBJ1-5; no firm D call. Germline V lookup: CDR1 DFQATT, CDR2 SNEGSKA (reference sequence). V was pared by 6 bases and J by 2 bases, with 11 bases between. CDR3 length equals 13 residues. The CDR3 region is CSAPDTRNQPQHF. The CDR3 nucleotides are TGCAGTGCGCCAGACACGCGCAATCAGCCCCAGCATTTT.

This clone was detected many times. The DNA for the CDR3 is TGTGCCAGCAACAGGGAAGGGGAGACCCAGTACTTC. Its translation is CASNREGETQYF. This rearrangement joins TRBV25-1 to TRBJ2-5, with D possibly matching TRBD1 (6 bases). Germline V gives CDR1 MGHDK, CDR2 SYGVNS. V was trimmed by 7 bases and J by 5 bases, leaving 11 bases between them. This CDR3 has 12 amino acids.

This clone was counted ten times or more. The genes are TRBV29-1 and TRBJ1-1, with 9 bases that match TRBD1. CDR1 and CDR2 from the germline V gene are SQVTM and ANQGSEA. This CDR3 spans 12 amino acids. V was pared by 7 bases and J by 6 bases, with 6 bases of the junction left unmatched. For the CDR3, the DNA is TGCAGCGGGACAGGGGATTGGGCTGAAGCTTTCTTT. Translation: CSGTGDWAEAFF.

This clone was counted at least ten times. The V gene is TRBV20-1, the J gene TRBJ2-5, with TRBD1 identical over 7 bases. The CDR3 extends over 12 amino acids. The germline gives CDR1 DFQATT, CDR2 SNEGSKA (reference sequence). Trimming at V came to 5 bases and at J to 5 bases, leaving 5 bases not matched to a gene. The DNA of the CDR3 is TGCAGTGCTCGGACAGGATGGGAGACCCAGTACTTC. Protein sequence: CSARTGWETQYF.

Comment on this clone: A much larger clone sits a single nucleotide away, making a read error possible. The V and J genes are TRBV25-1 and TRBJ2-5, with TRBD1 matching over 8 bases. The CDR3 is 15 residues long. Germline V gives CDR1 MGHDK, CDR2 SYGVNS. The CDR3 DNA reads TGTGCCAGCAGTGAATACCAGGGGGCGAGAGAGGCCCAGTACTTC. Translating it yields CASSEYQGAREAQYF.

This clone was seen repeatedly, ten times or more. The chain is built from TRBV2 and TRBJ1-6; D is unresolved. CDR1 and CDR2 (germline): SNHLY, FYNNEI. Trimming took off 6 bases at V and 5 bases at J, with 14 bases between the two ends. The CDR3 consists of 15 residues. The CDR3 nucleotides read TGTGCCAGCAGAACCCAGAACATGGATAATTCACCCCTCCACTTT. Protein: CASRTQNMDNSPLHF.

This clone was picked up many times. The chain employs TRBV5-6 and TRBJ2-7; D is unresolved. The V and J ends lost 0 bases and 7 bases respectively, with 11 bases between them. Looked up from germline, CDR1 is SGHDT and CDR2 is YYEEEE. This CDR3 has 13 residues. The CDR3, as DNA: TGTGCCAGCAGCTTGGTAGGGTTTAGGGAGCAGTACTTC. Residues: CASSLVGFREQYF.

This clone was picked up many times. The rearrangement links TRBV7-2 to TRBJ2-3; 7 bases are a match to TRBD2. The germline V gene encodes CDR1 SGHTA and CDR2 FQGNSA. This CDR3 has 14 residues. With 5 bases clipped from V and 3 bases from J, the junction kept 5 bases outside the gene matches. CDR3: CASSLGTTTDTQYF. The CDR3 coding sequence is TGTGCCAGCAGCCTGGGGACTACGACAGATACGCAGTATTTT.

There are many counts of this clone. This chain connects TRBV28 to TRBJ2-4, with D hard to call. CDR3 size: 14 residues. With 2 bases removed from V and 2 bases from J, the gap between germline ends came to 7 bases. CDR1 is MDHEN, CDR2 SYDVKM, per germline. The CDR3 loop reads CASSLGSTKNIQYF. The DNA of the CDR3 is TGTGCCAGCAGTTTAGGATCGACCAAAAACATTCAGTACTTC.

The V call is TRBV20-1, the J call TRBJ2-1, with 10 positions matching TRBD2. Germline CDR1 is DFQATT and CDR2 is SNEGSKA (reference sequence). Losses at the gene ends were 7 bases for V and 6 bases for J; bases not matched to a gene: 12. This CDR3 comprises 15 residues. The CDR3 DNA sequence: TGCAGTGTCCCCGCGGCTAGCGGGAGTACCAATGAGCAGTTCTTC. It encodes CSVPAASGSTNEQFF.

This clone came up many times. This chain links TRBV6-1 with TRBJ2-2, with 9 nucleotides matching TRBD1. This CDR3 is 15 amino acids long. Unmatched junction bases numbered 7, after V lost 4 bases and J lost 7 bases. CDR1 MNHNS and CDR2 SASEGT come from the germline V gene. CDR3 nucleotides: TGTGCCAGCAGTGGTCGGGACAGGGTGGTCGGGGAGCTGTTTTTT. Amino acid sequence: CASSGRDRVVGELFF.

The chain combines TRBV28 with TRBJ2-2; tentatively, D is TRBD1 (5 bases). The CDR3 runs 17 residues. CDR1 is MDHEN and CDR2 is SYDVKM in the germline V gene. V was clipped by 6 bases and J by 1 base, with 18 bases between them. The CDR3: CASSPGRTEWNTGELFF. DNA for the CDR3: TGTGCCAGCAGCCCAGGGCGTACAGAATGGAACACCGGGGAGCTGTTTTTT.

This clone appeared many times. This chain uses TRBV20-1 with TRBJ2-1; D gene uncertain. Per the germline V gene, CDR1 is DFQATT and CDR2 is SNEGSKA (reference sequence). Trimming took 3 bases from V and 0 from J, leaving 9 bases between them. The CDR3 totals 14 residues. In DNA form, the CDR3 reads TGCAGTGCTAGGACTCAAATCTCCTACAATGAGCAGTTCTTC. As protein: CSARTQISYNEQFF.

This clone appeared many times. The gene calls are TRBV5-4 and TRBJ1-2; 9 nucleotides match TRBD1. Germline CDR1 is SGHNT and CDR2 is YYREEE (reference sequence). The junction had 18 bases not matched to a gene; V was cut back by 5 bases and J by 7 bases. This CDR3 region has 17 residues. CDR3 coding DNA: TGTGCCAGCAGTTTTCCGGGACAGGGAAAACCTAAAGGTGGCTACACCTTC. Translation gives CASSFPGQGKPKGGYTF.

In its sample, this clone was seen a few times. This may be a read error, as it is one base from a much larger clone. The chain's CDR3 is CASTSTRTDGTEAFF. The CDR3 coding sequence is TGTGCCAGCACTTCCACCCGGACAGACGGCACTGAAGCTTTCTTT. V and J are TRBV6-1 and TRBJ1-1; D is possibly TRBD1 (6 bases). Trimming left V 7 bases short and J 4 bases short, with 19 bases between. CDR1 is MNHNS and CDR2 is SASEGT in the germline V gene. The CDR3 covers 15 residues.

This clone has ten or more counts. As DNA, the CDR3 is TGTGCCAGCAGCCAAGGGACTAGCGGTTACAATGAGCAGTTCTTC. Translated, it gives CASSQGTSGYNEQFF. V gene TRBV28 combines with J gene TRBJ2-1; 11 bases agree with TRBD2. From germline, CDR1 is MDHEN and CDR2 SYDVKM. V shed 6 bases and J 4 bases; nucleotides not matched to a gene: 5. The CDR3 covers 15 residues.

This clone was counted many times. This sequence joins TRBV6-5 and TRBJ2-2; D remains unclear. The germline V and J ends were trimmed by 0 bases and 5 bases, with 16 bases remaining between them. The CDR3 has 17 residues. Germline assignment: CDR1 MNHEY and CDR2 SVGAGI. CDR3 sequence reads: CASSYSRPAVYTGELFF. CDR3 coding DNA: TGTGCCAGCAGTTACTCGAGACCGGCGGTTTATACCGGGGAGCTGTTTTTT.

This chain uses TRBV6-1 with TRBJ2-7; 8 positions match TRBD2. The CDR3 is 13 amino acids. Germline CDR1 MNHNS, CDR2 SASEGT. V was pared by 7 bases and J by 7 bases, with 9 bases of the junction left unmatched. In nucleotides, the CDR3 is TGTGCCAGCATCTATATTAGCGGGAAGGAGCAGTACTTC. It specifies CASIYISGKEQYF.

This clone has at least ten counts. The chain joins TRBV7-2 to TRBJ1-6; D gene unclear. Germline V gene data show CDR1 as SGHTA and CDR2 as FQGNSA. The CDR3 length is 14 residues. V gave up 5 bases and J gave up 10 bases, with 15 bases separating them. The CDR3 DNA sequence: TGTGCCAGCAGCCCCGGGCTCCTCGGGTCACCCCTCCACTTT. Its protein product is CASSPGLLGSPLHF.

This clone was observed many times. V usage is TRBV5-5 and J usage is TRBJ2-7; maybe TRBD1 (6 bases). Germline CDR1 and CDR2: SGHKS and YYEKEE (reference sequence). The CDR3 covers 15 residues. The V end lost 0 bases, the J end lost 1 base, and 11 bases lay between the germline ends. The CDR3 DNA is TGTGCCAGCAGCTTGGCACAGGGTGCGTCCTACGAGCAGTACTTC. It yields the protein CASSLAQGASYEQYF.

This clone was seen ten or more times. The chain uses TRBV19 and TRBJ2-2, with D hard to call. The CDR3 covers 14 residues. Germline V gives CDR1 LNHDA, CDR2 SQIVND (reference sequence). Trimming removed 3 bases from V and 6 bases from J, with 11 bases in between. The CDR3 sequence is CASSIYSLSGELFF. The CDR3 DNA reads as TGTGCCAGTAGTATTTATTCCCTCTCCGGGGAGCTGTTTTTT.